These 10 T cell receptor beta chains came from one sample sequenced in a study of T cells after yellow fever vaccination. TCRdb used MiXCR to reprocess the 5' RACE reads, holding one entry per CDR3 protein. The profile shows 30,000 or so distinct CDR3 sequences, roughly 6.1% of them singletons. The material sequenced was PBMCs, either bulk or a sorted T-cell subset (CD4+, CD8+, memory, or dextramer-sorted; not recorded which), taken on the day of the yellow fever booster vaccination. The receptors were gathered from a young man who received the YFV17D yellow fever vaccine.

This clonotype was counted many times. The CDR3 region has the DNA TGCGCCAGCAGAAAAAAGCTTAGCGGGAGTACCACAGATACGCAGTATTTT. It translates to CASRKKLSGSTTDTQYF. This rearrangement joins TRBV5-1 to TRBJ2-3; 9 nucleotides agree with TRBD2. CDR1 and CDR2 from the germline V gene are SGHRS and YFSETQ. The CDR3 extends over 17 amino acids. The ends lost 5 bases at V and 2 bases at J; junction bases unmatched: 12.

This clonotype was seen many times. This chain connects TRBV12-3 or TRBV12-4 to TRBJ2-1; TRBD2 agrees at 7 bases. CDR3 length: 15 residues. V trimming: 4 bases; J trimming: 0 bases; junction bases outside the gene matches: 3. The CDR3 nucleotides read TGTGCCAGCAGTTCTAGCGGTAGCTCCTACAATGAGCAGTTCTTC. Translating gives CASSSSGSSYNEQFF.

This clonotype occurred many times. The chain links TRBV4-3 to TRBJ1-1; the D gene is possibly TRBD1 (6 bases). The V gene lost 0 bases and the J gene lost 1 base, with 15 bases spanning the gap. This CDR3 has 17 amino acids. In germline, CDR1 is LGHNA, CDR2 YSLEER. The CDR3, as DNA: TGCGCCAGCAGCCAAGATTTTGGGACAAGAGGGAACACTGAAGCTTTCTTT. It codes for CASSQDFGTRGNTEAFF.

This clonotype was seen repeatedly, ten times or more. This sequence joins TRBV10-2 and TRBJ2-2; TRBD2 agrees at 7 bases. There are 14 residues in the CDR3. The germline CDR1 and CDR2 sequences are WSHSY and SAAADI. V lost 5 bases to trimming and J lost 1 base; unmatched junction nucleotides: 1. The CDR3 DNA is TGCGCCAGCAGTAGCGGGGTGAACACCGGGGAGCTGTTTTTT. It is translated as CASSSGVNTGELFF.

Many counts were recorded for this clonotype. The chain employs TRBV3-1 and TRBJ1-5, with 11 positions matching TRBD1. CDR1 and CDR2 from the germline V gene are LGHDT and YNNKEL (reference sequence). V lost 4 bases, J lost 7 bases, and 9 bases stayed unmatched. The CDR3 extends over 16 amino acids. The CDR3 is CASSRGQGARRQPQHF. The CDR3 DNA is TGTGCCAGCAGCCGCGGACAGGGGGCGCGAAGGCAGCCCCAGCATTTT.

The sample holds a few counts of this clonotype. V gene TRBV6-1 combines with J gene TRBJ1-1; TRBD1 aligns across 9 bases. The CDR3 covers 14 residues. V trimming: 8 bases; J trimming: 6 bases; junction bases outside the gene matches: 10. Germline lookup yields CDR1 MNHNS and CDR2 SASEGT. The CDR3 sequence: CASGRRDREAEAFF. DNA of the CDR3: TGTGCCAGCGGAAGGCGGGACAGGGAGGCTGAAGCTTTCTTT.

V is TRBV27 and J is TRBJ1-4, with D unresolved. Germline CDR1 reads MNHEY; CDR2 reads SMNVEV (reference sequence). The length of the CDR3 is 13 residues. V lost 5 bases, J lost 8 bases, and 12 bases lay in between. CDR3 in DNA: TGTGCCAGCAGTGAGGAGGGAAACGAAAAACTGTTTTTT. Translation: CASSEEGNEKLFF. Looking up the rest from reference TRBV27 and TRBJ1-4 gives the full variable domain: EAQVTQNPRYLITVTGKKLTVTCSQNMNHEYMSWYRQDPGLGLRQIYYSMNVEVTDKGDVPEGYKVSRKEKRNFPLILESPSPNQTSLYFCASSEEGNEKLFFGSGTQLSVL.

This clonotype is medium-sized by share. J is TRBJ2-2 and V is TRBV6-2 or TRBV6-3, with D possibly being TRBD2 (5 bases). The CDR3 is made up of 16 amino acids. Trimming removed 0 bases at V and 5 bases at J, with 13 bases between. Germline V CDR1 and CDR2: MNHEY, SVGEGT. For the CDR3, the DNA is TGTGCCAGCAGTTACTCGGACGGGGTCCCTACCGGGGAGCTGTTTTTT. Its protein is CASSYSDGVPTGELFF.

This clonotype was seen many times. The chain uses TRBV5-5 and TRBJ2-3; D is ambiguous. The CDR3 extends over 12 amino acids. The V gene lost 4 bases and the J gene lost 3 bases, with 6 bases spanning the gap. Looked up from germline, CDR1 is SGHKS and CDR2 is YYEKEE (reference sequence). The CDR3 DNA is TGTGCCAGCAGCCGAACTACAGATACGCAGTATTTT. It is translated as CASSRTTDTQYF.

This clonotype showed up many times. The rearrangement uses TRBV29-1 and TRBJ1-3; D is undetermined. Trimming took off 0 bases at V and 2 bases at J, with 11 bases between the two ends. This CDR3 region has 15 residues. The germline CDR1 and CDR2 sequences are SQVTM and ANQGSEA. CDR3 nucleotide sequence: TGCAGCGTTGAAGATTTTGGAGAAGCTGGAAACACCATATATTTT. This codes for CSVEDFGEAGNTIYF. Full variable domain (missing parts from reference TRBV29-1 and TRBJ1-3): SAVISQKPSRDICQRGTSLTIQCQVDSQVTMMFWYRQQPGQSLTLIATANQGSEATYESGFVIDKFPISRPNLTFSTLTVSNMSPEDSSIYLCSVEDFGEAGNTIYFGEGSWLTVV.